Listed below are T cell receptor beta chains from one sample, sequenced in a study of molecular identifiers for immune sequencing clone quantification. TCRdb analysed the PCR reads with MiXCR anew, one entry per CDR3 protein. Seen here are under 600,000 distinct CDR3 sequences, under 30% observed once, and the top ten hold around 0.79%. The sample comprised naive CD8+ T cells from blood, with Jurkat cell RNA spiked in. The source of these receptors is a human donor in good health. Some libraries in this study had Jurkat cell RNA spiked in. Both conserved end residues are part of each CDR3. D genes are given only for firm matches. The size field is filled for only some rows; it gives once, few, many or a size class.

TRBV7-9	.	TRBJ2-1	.	TGTGCCAGCAGCTTAGCGTCAGTCTTGGGTGAGCAGTTCTTC	CASSLASVLGEQFF
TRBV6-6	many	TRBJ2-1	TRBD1	TGTGCCAGTACAGGGGTTAATGAGCAGTTCTTC	CASTGVNEQFF
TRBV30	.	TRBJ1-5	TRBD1	TGTGCCTGGGGTGTGGGACAGGGCAGGGACCAGCCCCAGCATTTT	CAWGVGQGRDQPQHF
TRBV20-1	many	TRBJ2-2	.	TGCAGTGCAGGTGACGCGAACACCGGGGAGCTGTTTTTT	CSAGDANTGELFF
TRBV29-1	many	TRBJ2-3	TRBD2	TGCAGCGTCCGCGGGGTAGCGGGAGAACGCACAGATACGCAGTATTTT	CSVRGVAGERTDTQYF
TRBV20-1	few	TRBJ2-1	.	TGCAGTGCTAGTGACTACAGGAATGAGCAGTTCTTC	CSASDYRNEQFF
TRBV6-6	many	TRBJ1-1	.	TGTGCCAGCACGGAAGGACCGAGCACTGAAGCTTTCTTT	CASTEGPSTEAFF
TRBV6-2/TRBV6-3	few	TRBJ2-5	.	TGTGCCAGCAGTTTTGAGGTGGAGGGCCGTACAACTCAAGAGACCCAGTACTTC	CASSFEVEGRTTQETQYF
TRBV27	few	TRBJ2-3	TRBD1	TGTGCCAGCCGGGGGGGGACAGGGGATTCTTTGGGGGATACGCAGTATTTT	CASRGGTGDSLGDTQYF
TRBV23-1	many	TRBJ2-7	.	TGCGCCAGCAGTCACCCCGAGGGAGACGAGCAGTACTTC	CASSHPEGDEQYF
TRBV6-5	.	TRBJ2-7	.	TGTGCCAGCAGTTACCGACCGGGATACGAGCAGTACTTC	CASSYRPGYEQYF
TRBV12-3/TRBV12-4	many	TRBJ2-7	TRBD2	TGTGCCAGCAGATCTAGCGGAGCGAATTCCTACGAGCAGTACTTC	CASRSSGANSYEQYF
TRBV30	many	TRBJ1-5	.	TGTGCCTGGAATTCGGGCCCATGGCAGCCCCAGCATTTT	CAWNSGPWQPQHF
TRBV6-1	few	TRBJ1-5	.	TGTGCCGGAGCAGACCATAGCAATCAGCCCCAGCATTTT	CAGADHSNQPQHF
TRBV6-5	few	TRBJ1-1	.	TGTGCCAGCAGTTACGATGGTGGCCGTGAAGCTTTCTTT	CASSYDGGREAFF
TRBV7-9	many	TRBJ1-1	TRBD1	TGTGCCAGCAGCTTAGTAGGTCGGGACAGGGGGACTGTCGCTTTCTTT	CASSLVGRDRGTVAFF
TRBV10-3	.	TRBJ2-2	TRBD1	TGTGCCATCAGTGAGGGACAGGGACGGATCGGGGAGCTGTTTTTT	CAISEGQGRIGELFF
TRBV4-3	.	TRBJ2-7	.	TGCGCCAGCAGCCAAGAACAAGACAGCTTTAGCTCCTACGAGCAGTACTTC	CASSQEQDSFSSYEQYF
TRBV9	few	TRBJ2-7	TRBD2	TGTGCCAGCAGCCCTGAGAGTAGCGGGCCTTCCTACGAGCAGTACTTC	CASSPESSGPSYEQYF
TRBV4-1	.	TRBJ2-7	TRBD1	TGCGCCAGCAGCCAGATAGCCGGGACAGGCTACGAGCAGTACTTC	CASSQIAGTGYEQYF
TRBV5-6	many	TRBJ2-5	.	TGTGCCAGCAGCTGGGACCCAGGCGGTAATGTTGAGACCCAGTACTTC	CASSWDPGGNVETQYF
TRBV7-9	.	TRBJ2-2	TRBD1	TGTGCCAGCAGCGAGATCACAGGGGCCGGGGAGCTGTTTTTT	CASSEITGAGELFF
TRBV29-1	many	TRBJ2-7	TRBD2	TGCAGCGTTGAAGCCGGACTAGCGGGAACCTACGAGCAGTACTTC	CSVEAGLAGTYEQYF
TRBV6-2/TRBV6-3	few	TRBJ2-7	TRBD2	TGTGCCAGCAGTTACCCCCCGGAGCGGGAGTTGTACGAGCAGTACTTC	CASSYPPERELYEQYF
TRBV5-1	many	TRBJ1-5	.	TGCGCCAGCAGCTTGTGGTGGGGCACCGCCCAGCATTTT	CASSLWWGTAQHF
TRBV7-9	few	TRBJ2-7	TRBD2	TGTGCCAGCAGCTTAGACCATCGGGGGGACGAGCAGTACTTC	CASSLDHRGDEQYF
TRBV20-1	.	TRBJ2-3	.	TGCAGTGCTTGGGACTTTAGCACAGATACGCAGTATTTT	CSAWDFSTDTQYF
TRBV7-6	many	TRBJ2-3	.	TGTGCCAGCAGCTTATTTGGGGGCACAGATACGCAGTATTTT	CASSLFGGTDTQYF
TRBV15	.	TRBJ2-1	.	TGTGCCACCAGGGGGCTTTTTAACAATGAGCAGTTCTTC	CATRGLFNNEQFF
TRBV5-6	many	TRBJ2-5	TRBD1	TGTGCCACAACAGGGGGTGGAGAGACCCAGTACTTC	CATTGGGETQYF
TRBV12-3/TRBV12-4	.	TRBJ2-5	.	TGTGCCAGCAGTGCGCAGGGGAGAGAGACCCAGTACTTC	CASSAQGRETQYF
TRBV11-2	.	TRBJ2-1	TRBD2	TGTGCCAGCAGCCTCGGGACTAGGCCCTACAATGAGCAGTTCTTC	CASSLGTRPYNEQFF
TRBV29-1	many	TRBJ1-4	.	TGCAGCGTCGGCTTCCCAGGGGAAAATGAAAAACTGTTTTTT	CSVGFPGENEKLFF
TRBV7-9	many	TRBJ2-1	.	TGTGCCAGCAGCTTATTGCAGGGTACCTACAATGAGCAGTTCTTC	CASSLLQGTYNEQFF
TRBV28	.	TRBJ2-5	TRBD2	TGTGCCAGCAGTTTTGCCGGGGGGGGCGGGGAGACCCAGTACTTC	CASSFAGGGGETQYF
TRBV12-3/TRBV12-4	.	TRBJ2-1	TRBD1	TGTGCCAGCAGGATACAGGACAGGGCCAATATTGAGCAGTTCTTC	CASRIQDRANIEQFF
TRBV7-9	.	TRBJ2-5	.	TGTCCCAGCAGCTTAGCAGGGGAGGGGGAAACCCAGTACTTC	CPSSLAGEGETQYF
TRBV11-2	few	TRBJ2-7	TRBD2	TGTGCCAGCAGCCCACTAGCGGGGGGCACCTACGAGCAGTACTTC	CASSPLAGGTYEQYF
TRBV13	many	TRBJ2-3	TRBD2	TGTGCCAGCAGTAGCGAGACTAGCGGTAGCACAGATACGCAGTATTTT	CASSSETSGSTDTQYF
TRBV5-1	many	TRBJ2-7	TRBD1	TGCGCCAGCAGCGAACGGACGGGACAGTACTACTACGAGCAGTACTTC	CASSERTGQYYYEQYF
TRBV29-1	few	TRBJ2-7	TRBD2	TGCAGCGCCTCCGGGGGGTACTCCTACGAGCAGTACTTC	CSASGGYSYEQYF
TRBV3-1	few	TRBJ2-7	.	TGTGCCAGCAGCTCCCTTGATAATATGGGGGACGAGCAGTACTTC	CASSSLDNMGDEQYF
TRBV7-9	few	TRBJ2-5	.	TGTGCCAGCAGCTTAGCAGCGACCCAAGAGCAGTACTTC	CASSLAATQEQYF
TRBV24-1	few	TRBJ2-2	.	TGTGCCACCAGTGATATTATCGGGGAGCTGTTTTTT	CATSDIIGELFF
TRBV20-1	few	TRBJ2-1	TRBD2	TGCAGTGCTCCAACCTTTAGCGGGATTTTCAATGAGCAGTTCTTC	CSAPTFSGIFNEQFF
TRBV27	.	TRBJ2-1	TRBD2	TGTGCCGTAGCGGGAGGGCCCTCCTACAATGAGCAGTTCTTC	CAVAGGPSYNEQFF
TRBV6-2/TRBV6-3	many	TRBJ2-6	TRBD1	TGTGCCAGCAGTTTGGACAGGGCTGGGGCCAACGTCCTGACTTTC	CASSLDRAGANVLTF
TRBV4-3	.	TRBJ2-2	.	TGCGCCAGCAGCCAAGAACGAGGAGCCCTCACCGGGGAGCTGTTTTTT	CASSQERGALTGELFF
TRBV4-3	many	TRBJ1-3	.	TGCGCCAGCAGCCTAAACAGGGACTCTGGAAACACCATATATTTT	CASSLNRDSGNTIYF
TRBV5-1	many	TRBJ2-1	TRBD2	TGCGCCAGCAGCTTCCAGCGGGGGTCCTACAATGAGCAGTTCTTC	CASSFQRGSYNEQFF
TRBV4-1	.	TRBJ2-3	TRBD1	TGCGCCAGCAGCCACCCGGGACAGGGGGCTTCAGATACGCAGTATTTT	CASSHPGQGASDTQYF
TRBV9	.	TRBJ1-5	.	TGTGGCAGCAGCGTAGCAGGGAGCAATCAGCCCCAGCATTTT	CGSSVAGSNQPQHF
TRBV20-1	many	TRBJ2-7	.	TGCAGTGCTAGAGACTCCGGGACACCCTCCTACGAGCAGTACTTC	CSARDSGTPSYEQYF
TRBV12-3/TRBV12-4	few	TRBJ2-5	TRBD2	TGTGCCAGCTCGGGGGGGTACCAAGAGACCCAGTACTTC	CASSGGYQETQYF
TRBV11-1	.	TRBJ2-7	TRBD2	TGTGCCAGCAGCTTAGCGACGGGAGGAGGAACCGAGCAGTACTTC	CASSLATGGGTEQYF
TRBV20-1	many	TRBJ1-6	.	TGCAGTGCTAGGGATAATTCACCCCTCCACTTT	CSARDNSPLHF
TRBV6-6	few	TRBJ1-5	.	TGTGCCAGCAGTTACTCTGGGCAGGGGAACCAGCCCCAGCATTTT	CASSYSGQGNQPQHF
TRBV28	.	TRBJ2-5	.	TGTGCCAGCCTAGGGAGCCAAGAGACCCAGTACTTC	CASLGSQETQYF
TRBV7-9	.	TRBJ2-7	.	TGTGCCAGCAGCCTAGGGGCGCGCTACAAGCAGTACTTC	CASSLGARYKQYF